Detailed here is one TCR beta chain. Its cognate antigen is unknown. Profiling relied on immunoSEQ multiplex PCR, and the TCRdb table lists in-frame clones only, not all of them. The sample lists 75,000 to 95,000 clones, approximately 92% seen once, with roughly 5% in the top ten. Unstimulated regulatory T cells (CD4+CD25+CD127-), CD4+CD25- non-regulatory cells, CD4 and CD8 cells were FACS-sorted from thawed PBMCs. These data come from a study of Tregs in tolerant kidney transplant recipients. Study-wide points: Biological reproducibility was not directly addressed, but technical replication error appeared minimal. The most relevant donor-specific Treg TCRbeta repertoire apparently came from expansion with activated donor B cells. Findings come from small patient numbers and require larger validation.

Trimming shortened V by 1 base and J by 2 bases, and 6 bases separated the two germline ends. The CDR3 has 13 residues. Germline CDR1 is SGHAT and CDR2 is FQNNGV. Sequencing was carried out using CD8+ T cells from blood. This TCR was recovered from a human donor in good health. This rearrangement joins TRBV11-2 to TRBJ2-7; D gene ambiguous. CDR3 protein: CASSLGPPYEQYF. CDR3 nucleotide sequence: TGTGCCAGCAGCTTAGGACCTCCCTACGAGCAGTACTTC.